One sample yielded the 7 T cell receptor beta chains listed below, sequenced in a study of T cells after yellow fever vaccination. TCRdb itself ran the 5' RACE reads through MiXCR, one entry per CDR3 protein. Found here are a few hundred thousand distinct CDR3 sequences, 11% of them singletons; the top ten hold around 18%. This sample comprised PBMCs, obtained on the day of the first yellow fever vaccination. The receptors shown here come from a man between 18 and 29 years old who received the YFV17D yellow fever vaccine.

This clonotype was observed a few times. The V gene is TRBV10-3, the J gene TRBJ2-2; D gene unclear. The CDR3 has 12 residues. Looked up from germline, CDR1 is ENHRY and CDR2 is SYGVKD. V was pared by 8 bases and J by 2 bases, with 6 bases between. The chain's CDR3 is CAILRNTGELFF. The CDR3 region has the DNA TGTGCCATCTTGCGAAACACCGGGGAGCTGTTTTTT.

Only a few counts were recorded for this clonotype. The rearrangement links TRBV11-3 to TRBJ2-5; D unclear. Trimming took 5 bases from V and 3 from J, leaving 13 bases between them. The length of the CDR3 is 14 residues. Germline V gene sequence: CDR1 SGHNT, CDR2 YENEEA. The CDR3 bases are TGTGCCAGCAGCCCTAATGGGGTAGAAGAGACCCAGTACTTC. Protein product: CASSPNGVEETQYF. The entire variable domain, with the rest obtained from reference TRBV11-3 and TRBJ2-5, is as follows: EAGVVQSPRYKIIEKKQPVAFWCNPISGHNTLYWYLQNLGQGPELLIRYENEEAVDDSQLPKDRFSAERLKGVDSTLKIQPAELGDSAVYLCASSPNGVEETQYFGPGTRLLVL.

A few counts support this clonotype. The rearrangement uses TRBV3-1 and TRBJ2-5; TRBD2 matches 10 bases. Germline-derived CDR1 and CDR2 are LGHDT and YNNKEL (reference sequence). CDR3 length: 16 amino acids. J was trimmed by 9 bases and V by 1 base; bases with no gene match: 11. The CDR3 DNA is TGTGCCAGCAGCCAAGGGACTAGCGGAATTAGGGGGTCCCAGTACTTC. Translated: CASSQGTSGIRGSQYF.

In the case of this clonotype: The missing conserved phenylalanine or tryptophan at the end of this CDR3 makes a read error likely. This chain uses TRBV12-3 or TRBV12-4 with TRBJ2-6; no clear D. The CDR3 extends over 14 amino acids. V was cut by 1 base and J by 3 bases, with 4 bases left in between. CDR3 sequence: CASSLVRGANVLTS. DNA for the CDR3: TGTGCCAGCAGTTTAGTTCGTGGGGCCAACGTCCTGACTTCC.

This clonotype occurred a few times. This chain connects TRBV16 to TRBJ1-4; D remains unclear. CDR3 length equals 15 residues. CDR1 and CDR2 from the germline V gene are KGHSY and FQNENV. V lost 4 bases, J lost 5 bases, and 14 bases lay in between. CDR3 amino acids: CASSPTVGLNEKLFF. The CDR3 DNA is TGTGCCAGCAGCCCCACAGTCGGGCTAAATGAAAAACTGTTTTTT.

This clonotype was seen only a few times. V and J are TRBV13 and TRBJ1-6; D not certain. Between the trimmed V and J ends, which lost 3 bases and 7 bases, there was a span of 7 bases. The CDR3 length is 13 residues. The V gene's germline CDR1 is PRHDT and CDR2 FYEKMQ (reference sequence). The CDR3 nucleotides read TGTGCCAGCAGCTTCTCGGGGAATTCACCCCTCCACTTT. It translates to CASSFSGNSPLHF.

The chain carries TRBV11-2 and TRBJ2-2, with 9 bases identical to TRBD1. The CDR3 spans 16 residues. Germline CDR1 reads SGHAT; CDR2 reads FQNNGV. V lost 6 bases to trimming and J lost 6 bases; unmatched junction nucleotides: 11. The CDR3 DNA reads as TGTGCCAGCAGGAAGCCGGGACAGGGTGGGTCCGGGGAGCTGTTTTTT. It translates to CASRKPGQGGSGELFF.